This T cell receptor (beta chain) was documented in a study of OX40 agonist ivuxolimab in advanced cancers. Study overall: Enrolled patients in dose escalation had cancers that were hepatocellular carcinoma, melanoma, renal cell or head and neck cancer.

Trimming took off 0 bases at V and 0 bases at J, with 18 bases between the two ends. This CDR3 has 18 amino acids. CDR1 and CDR2 (germline): SGHAT, FQNNGV. The data were produced by immunoSEQ multiplex PCR, yet TCRdb's version contains in-frame clones alone and is incomplete. The sample lists 90,000 to 100,000 clones, about nine tenths seen once, with over 0.65% in the top ten. This chain links TRBV11-2 with TRBJ2-7, with D unresolved. Material: CD4+ or CD8+ T cells sorted from blood, obtained in a trial of the OX40 agonist ivuxolimab. The receptor was isolated from an adult with an advanced solid tumor such as melanoma, head and neck, liver or kidney cancer. The CDR3 protein is CASSLDDLKSRPSYEQYF. The CDR3 DNA follows: TGTGCCAGCAGCTTAGATGACCTGAAAAGCCGCCCCTCCTACGAGCAGTACTTC.